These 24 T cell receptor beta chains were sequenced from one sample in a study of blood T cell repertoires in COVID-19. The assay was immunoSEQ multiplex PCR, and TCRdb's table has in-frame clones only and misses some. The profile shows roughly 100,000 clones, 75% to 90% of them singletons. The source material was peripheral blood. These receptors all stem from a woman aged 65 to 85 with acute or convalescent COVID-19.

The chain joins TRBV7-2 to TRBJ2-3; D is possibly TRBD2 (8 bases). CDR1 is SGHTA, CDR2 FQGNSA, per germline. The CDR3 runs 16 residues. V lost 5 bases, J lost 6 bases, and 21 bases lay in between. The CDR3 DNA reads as TGTGCCAGCAGCCCCAGGGGGGTGCGGGAGGCCGATACGCAGTATTTT. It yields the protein CASSPRGVREADTQYF.

The CDR3 sequence is CASTTRQGQGNEQFF. The CDR3 DNA reads as TGTGCCAGCACAACACGGCAGGGACAGGGCAATGAGCAGTTCTTC. The rearrangement uses TRBV27 and TRBJ2-1; 9 bases map to TRBD1. V lost 7 bases to trimming and J lost 6 bases; unmatched junction nucleotides: 10. The CDR3 runs to 15 residues. Germline V CDR1 and CDR2: MNHEY, SMNVEV (reference sequence).

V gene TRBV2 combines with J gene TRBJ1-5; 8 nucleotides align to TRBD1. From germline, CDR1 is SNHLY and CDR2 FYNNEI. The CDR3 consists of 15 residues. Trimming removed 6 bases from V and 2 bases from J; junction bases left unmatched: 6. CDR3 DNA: TGTGCCAGCAGGGGGGGGACAGGCGGCAATCAGCCCCAGCATTTT. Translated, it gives CASRGGTGGNQPQHF.

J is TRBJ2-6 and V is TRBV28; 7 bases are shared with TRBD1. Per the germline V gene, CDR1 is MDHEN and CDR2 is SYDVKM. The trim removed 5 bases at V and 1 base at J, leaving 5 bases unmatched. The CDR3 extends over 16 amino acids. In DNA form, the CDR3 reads TGTGCCAGCAGTCCGCCGACAGGGTCTGGGGCCAACGTCCTGACTTTC. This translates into CASSPPTGSGANVLTF.

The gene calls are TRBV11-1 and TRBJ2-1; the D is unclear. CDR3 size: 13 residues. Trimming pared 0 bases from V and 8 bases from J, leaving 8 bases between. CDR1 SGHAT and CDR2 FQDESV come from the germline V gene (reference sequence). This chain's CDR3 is CASSLAFSDEQFF. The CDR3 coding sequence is TGTGCCAGCAGCTTAGCTTTCAGCGATGAGCAGTTCTTC.

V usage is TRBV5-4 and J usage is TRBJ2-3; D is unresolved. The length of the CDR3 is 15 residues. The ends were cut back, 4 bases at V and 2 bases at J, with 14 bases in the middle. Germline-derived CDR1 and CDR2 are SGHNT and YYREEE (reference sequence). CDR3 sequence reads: CASSPFRVLTDTQYF. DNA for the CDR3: TGTGCCAGCAGCCCGTTTCGAGTTCTCACAGATACGCAGTATTTT.

The DNA for the CDR3 is TGTGCCAGTAGTGGACAGTTGGGTTCTAGCAATCAGCCCCAGCATTTT. Translation: CASSGQLGSSNQPQHF. The rearrangement links TRBV19 to TRBJ1-5; possible D gene TRBD1, 6 bases. Trimming took off 5 bases at V and 0 bases at J, with 14 bases between the two ends. Germline lookup yields CDR1 LNHDA and CDR2 SQIVND (reference sequence). The CDR3 is made up of 16 amino acids.

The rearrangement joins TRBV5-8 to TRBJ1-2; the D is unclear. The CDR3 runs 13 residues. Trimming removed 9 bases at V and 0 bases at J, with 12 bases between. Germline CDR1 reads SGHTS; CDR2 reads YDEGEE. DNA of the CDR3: TGTGCCACCAGACATCAAGCTAACTATGGCTACACCTTC. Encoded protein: CATRHQANYGYTF.

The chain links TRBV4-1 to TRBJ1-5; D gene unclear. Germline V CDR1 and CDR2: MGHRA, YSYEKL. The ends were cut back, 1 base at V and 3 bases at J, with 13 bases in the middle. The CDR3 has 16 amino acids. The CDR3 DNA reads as TGCGCCAGCAGCCAAGGTTTTGTCCAGGCCAATCAGCCCCAGCATTTT. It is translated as CASSQGFVQANQPQHF.

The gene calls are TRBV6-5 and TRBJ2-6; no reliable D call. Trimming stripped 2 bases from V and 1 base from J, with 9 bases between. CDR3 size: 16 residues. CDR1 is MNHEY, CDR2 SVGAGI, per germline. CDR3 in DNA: TGTGCCAGCAGTTACCAAGATCTATCTGGGGCCAACGTCCTGACTTTC. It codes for CASSYQDLSGANVLTF.

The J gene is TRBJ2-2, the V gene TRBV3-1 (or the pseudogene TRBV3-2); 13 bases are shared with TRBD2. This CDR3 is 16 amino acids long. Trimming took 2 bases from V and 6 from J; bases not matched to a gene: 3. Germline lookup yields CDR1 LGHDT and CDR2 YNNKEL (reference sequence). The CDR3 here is CASSQRLAGGSGELFF. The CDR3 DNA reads TGTGCCAGCAGCCAAAGACTAGCGGGGGGTTCCGGGGAGCTGTTTTTT.

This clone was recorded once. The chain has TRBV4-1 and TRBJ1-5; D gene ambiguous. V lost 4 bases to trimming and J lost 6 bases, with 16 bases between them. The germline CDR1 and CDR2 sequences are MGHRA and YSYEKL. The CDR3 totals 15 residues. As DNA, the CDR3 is TGCGCCAGCAGCCGGGTTGGAGGGTTAGTTCAGCCCCAGCATTTT. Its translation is CASSRVGGLVQPQHF.

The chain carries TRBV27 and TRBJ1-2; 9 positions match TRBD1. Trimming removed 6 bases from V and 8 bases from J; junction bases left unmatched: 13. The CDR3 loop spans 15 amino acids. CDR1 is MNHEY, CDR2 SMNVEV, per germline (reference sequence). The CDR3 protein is CASREAGTGMGGYTF. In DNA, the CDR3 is TGTGCCAGCAGGGAGGCCGGGACAGGGATGGGCGGCTACACCTTC.

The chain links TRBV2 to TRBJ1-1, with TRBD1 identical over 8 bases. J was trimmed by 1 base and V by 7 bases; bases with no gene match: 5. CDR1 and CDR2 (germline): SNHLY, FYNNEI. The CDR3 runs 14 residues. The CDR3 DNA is TGTGCCAGCACCGAGGGACAGGAGAACACTGAAGCTTTCTTT. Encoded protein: CASTEGQENTEAFF.

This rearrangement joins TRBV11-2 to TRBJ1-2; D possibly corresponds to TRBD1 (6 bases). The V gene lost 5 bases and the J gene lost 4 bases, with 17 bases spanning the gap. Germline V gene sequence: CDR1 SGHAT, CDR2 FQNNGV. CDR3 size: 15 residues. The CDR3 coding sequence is TGTGCCAGCAGCGCACAGGGCCCGATGGGCTATGGCTACACCTTC. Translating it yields CASSAQGPMGYGYTF.

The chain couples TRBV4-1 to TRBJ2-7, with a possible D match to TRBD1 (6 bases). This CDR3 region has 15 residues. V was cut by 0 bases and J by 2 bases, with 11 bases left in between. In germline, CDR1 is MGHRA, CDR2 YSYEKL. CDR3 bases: TGCGCCAGCAGCCAAGACGGCAGGGGCCCCTACGAGCAGTACTTC. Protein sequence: CASSQDGRGPYEQYF.

The CDR3 coding sequence is TGTGCCAGCAGCCAAGTCTGGAGGGATCAGCCCCAGCATTTT. It is translated as CASSQVWRDQPQHF. V gene TRBV3-1 (or the pseudogene TRBV3-2) combines with J gene TRBJ1-5; D unresolved. Germline lookup yields CDR1 LGHDT and CDR2 YNNKEL (reference sequence). Trimming took 1 base from V and 5 from J, leaving 9 bases between them. This CDR3 contains 14 residues.

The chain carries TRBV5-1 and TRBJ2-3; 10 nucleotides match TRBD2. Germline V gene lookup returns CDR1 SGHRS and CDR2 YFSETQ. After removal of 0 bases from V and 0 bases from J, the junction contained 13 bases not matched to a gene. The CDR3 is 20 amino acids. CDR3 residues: CASSLAAGGTYQTSTDTQYF. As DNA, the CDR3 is TGCGCCAGCAGCTTGGCAGCGGGAGGGACGTATCAAACTAGCACAGATACGCAGTATTTT.

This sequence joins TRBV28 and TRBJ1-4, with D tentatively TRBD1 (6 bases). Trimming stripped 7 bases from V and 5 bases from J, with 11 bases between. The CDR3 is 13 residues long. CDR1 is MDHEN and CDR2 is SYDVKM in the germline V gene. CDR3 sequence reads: CASTDSLNEKLFF. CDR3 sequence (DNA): TGTGCCAGCACGGACAGTTTGAATGAAAAACTGTTTTTT.

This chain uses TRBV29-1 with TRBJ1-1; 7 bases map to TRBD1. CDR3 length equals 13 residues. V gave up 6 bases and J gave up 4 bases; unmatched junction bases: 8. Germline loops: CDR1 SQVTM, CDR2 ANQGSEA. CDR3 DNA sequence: TGCAGCGTAGGACAGGCCCGGGGCACTGAAGCTTTCTTT. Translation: CSVGQARGTEAFF.

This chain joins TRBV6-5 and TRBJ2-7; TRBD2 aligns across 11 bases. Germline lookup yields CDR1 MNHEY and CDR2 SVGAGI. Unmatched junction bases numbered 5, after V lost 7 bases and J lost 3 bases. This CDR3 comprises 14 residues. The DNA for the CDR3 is TGTGCCAGCAAACCCGGGACTAGCGGCTACGAGCAGTACGTC. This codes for CASKPGTSGYEQYV.

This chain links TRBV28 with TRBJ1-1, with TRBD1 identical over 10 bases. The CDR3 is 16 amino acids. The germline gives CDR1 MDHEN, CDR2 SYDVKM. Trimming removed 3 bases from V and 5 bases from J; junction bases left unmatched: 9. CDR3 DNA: TGTGCCAGCAGTTTCGTCGACAGGGGGCGAAGTACTGAAGCTTTCTTT. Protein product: CASSFVDRGRSTEAFF.

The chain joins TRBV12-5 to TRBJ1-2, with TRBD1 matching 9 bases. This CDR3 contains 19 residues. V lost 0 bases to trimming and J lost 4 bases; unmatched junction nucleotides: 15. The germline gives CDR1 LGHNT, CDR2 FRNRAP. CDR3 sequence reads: CASGLVRGTGPDFLYGYTF. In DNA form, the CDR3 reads TGTGCTAGTGGTTTGGTCCGAGGGACAGGGCCGGACTTTCTCTATGGCTACACCTTC.

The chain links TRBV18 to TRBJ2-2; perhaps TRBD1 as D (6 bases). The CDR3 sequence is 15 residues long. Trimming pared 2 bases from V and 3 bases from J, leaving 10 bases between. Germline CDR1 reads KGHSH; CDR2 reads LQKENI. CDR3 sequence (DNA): TGTGCCAGCTCACCAGTGACAGGAGACACCGGGGAGCTGTTTTTT. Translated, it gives CASSPVTGDTGELFF.